A selection of T cell receptor beta chains follows, all from one sample in a study of early T cells in non-severe SARS-CoV-2 infection. A single record per CDR3 protein comes from TCRdb applying MiXCR to the 5' RACE reads. The data contain 81,000 or so distinct CDR3 sequences, approximately 12% of them singletons. The sequencing sample was made of whole blood. These TCRs come from an adult who was a healthcare worker with PCR-confirmed SARS-CoV-2 infection or an uninfected control (not recorded which). The CDR3 runs from the conserved cysteine through the conserved F or W. Fields, in order: J gene, V gene, clone size, D gene, CDR3 DNA, CDR3 protein. D genes are given only for firm matches. A row's size may be missing; if present it is once, few, many or a size class.

J: TRBJ1-2; V: TRBV12-3/TRBV12-4; size: many; D: TRBD1; DNA: TGTGCCAGCAGCCCCGACAGGGGTGGCTACACCTTC; CDR3: CASSPDRGGYTF
J: TRBJ2-5; V: TRBV18; size: .; D: .; DNA: TGTGCCAGCTCAAACCCAGGGCGGGCCGCCGTGGAGACCCAGTACTTC; CDR3: CASSNPGRAAVETQYF
J: TRBJ1-3; V: TRBV7-9; size: few; D: .; DNA: TGTGCCAGCAGCCCGGGACACAGTGGAAACACCATATATTTT; CDR3: CASSPGHSGNTIYF
J: TRBJ2-7; V: TRBV27; size: many; D: TRBD2; DNA: TGTGCCAGCAGCCCGGGTCTAGCGGATTCCTACGAGCAGTACTTC; CDR3: CASSPGLADSYEQYF
J: TRBJ2-1; V: TRBV28; size: .; D: .; DNA: TGTGCCAGCAGTCCCCTGACTAGGAATGAGCAGTTCTTC; CDR3: CASSPLTRNEQFF
J: TRBJ2-3; V: TRBV9; size: few; D: .; DNA: TGTGCCAGCAGCGCGAGGTACGGGGCTGGAGATACGCAGTATTTT; CDR3: CASSARYGAGDTQYF
J: TRBJ1-1; V: TRBV30; size: few; D: .; DNA: TGTGCCTGGCAACAGGGTTACACTGAAGCTTTCTTT; CDR3: CAWQQGYTEAFF
J: TRBJ2-1; V: TRBV4-2; size: few; D: .; DNA: TGTGCCAGCAGCCAACTTGGATCCGGAGGCTCCTACAATGAGCAGTTCTTC; CDR3: CASSQLGSGGSYNEQFF
J: TRBJ1-2; V: TRBV10-3; size: many; D: .; DNA: TGTGCCATCAGTGAAAACAATAACTATGGCTACACCTTC; CDR3: CAISENNNYGYTF
J: TRBJ1-5; V: TRBV28; size: few; D: .; DNA: TGTGCCAGCAGCAGTTACCAGCCCCAGCATTTT; CDR3: CASSSYQPQHF
J: TRBJ2-1; V: TRBV14; size: .; D: .; DNA: TGTGCCAGCAGCCGTGGATGGGGAAGCTCCTACAAAGAGCAGTTCTTC; CDR3: CASSRGWGSSYKEQFF
J: TRBJ2-5; V: TRBV20-1; size: few; D: TRBD2; DNA: TGCAGTGCTAGAGTTAGCGGGTCAGCAACGACCCAGTACTTC; CDR3: CSARVSGSATTQYF
J: TRBJ2-1; V: TRBV11-2; size: many; D: TRBD1; DNA: TGTGCCAGCAGCTTAGTGGGGACAGGAAGCTTGAGCCCCTACAATGAGCAGTTCTTC; CDR3: CASSLVGTGSLSPYNEQFF
J: TRBJ2-4; V: TRBV28; size: few; D: .; DNA: TGTGCCAGCAGTCCACCGACGGACTTAACTCTAGCCAAAAACATTCAGTACTTC; CDR3: CASSPPTDLTLAKNIQYF
J: TRBJ2-3; V: TRBV7-2; size: .; D: TRBD2; DNA: TGTGCCAGCAGGCCCCGCGGGAGGCCGGATACGCAGTATTTT; CDR3: CASRPRGRPDTQYF
J: TRBJ1-1; V: TRBV27; size: many; D: .; DNA: TGTGCCAGCAGTCCGCTCTCAGGGGAGCGTAGCGCTGAAGCTTTCTTT; CDR3: CASSPLSGERSAEAFF
J: TRBJ1-1; V: TRBV29-1; size: .; D: .; DNA: TGCAGCGTTGTGAGGCAGGCGAACACTGAAGCTTTCTTT; CDR3: CSVVRQANTEAFF
J: TRBJ2-1; V: TRBV29-1; size: many; D: TRBD2; DNA: TGCAGCGTTGACGGAGGGACTAGCGGTTACAATGAGCAGTTCTTC; CDR3: CSVDGGTSGYNEQFF
J: TRBJ2-1; V: TRBV20-1; size: many; D: TRBD2; DNA: TGCAGTGCAGAGCGAGGACTAGCGGGAAACAATGAGCAGTTCTTC; CDR3: CSAERGLAGNNEQFF
J: TRBJ1-1; V: TRBV27; size: .; D: TRBD1; DNA: TGTGCCAGCAGGGGGACAGGGAGGAACGAAGCTTTCTTT; CDR3: CASRGTGRNEAFF
J: TRBJ2-1; V: TRBV28; size: medium-sized; D: TRBD2; DNA: TGTGCCAGCAGCTTACTCCCTCTGGCGGGAGCCTACAATGAGCAGTTCTTC; CDR3: CASSLLPLAGAYNEQFF